These T cell receptor beta chains were read from a single sample in a study of blood T cell repertoires in COVID-19. Sequenced by immunoSEQ multiplex PCR; TCRdb stores in-frame clones only, minus some. The table lists fewer than 150,000 clones, 84% of them singletons. Sequencing input: PBMCs or T cells enriched from blood (not recorded which). These receptors originate from a man over 45 in a cohort exposed to, infected with or recovered from COVID-19 (not recorded which). Both conserved end residues are part of each CDR3. The order of the fields is V gene, clone size, J gene, D gene, CDR3 protein, CDR3 DNA. The D gene is left open where the match is weak. Not all rows give a size; the values are once, few, many and, for expanded clones, a class.

TRBV6-5	.	TRBJ2-7	.	CASSYSPGYYEQYF	TGTGCCAGCAGTTACTCGCCAGGGTACTACGAGCAGTACTTC
TRBV19	.	TRBJ1-2	TRBD1	CASSTYGTGSFFYGYTF	TGTGCCAGTAGTACGTACGGGACAGGGTCGTTCTTCTATGGCTACACCTTC
TRBV28	.	TRBJ1-5	TRBD1	CASTAGGTGRGQPQHF	TGTGCCAGCACCGCGGGGGGGACAGGACGAGGCCAGCCCCAGCATTTT
TRBV9	.	TRBJ1-2	.	CASSVGAGTYYGYTF	TGTGCCAGCAGCGTAGGGGCAGGAACGTACTATGGCTACACCTTC
TRBV7-9	.	TRBJ2-1	TRBD2	CASSFPRAGGAFNEQFF	TGTGCCAGCAGCTTTCCACGAGCGGGAGGGGCATTCAATGAGCAGTTCTTC
TRBV7-2	.	TRBJ2-7	.	CASSPSHGGSYEQYF	TGTGCCAGCAGCCCCAGCCACGGGGGATCCTACGAGCAGTACTTC
TRBV7-9	.	TRBJ1-4	.	CASSLALGEKLFF	TGTGCCAGCAGCTTAGCTCTGGGCGAAAAACTGTTTTTT
TRBV7-6	.	TRBJ1-3	.	CASSLVGGRSIFSGNTIYF	TGTGCCAGCAGCTTAGTAGGGGGACGGAGCATTTTCTCTGGAAACACCATATATTTT
TRBV3-1/TRBV3-2	.	TRBJ2-3	TRBD2	CASSQEGLAGGPDTQYF	TGTGCCAGCAGCCAAGAGGGACTAGCGGGAGGGCCAGATACGCAGTATTTT
TRBV10-3	.	TRBJ1-1	.	CATTPRTERNTEAFF	TGTGCCACAACACCTCGGACAGAAAGAAACACTGAAGCTTTCTTT
TRBV27	.	TRBJ1-1	.	CASSLSARGTEAFF	TGTGCCAGCAGTTTATCAGCGCGGGGAACTGAAGCTTTCTTT
TRBV28	few	TRBJ1-2	TRBD1	CASSLWTGGNYGYTF	TGTGCCAGCAGTTTATGGACAGGGGGCAACTATGGCTACACCTTC
TRBV3-1/TRBV3-2	once	TRBJ2-1	TRBD2	CASRVSGSRDEQFF	TGTGCCAGCAGAGTTAGCGGGAGTAGGGATGAGCAGTTCTTC
TRBV6-1	once	TRBJ1-3	.	CASSEWSLRMRGNTIYF	TGTGCCAGCAGTGAATGGTCTCTCCGTATGAGGGGAAACACCATATATTTT
TRBV15	.	TRBJ2-7	TRBD2	CATSREAGNEQYF	TGTGCCACCAGCAGAGAAGCGGGAAACGAGCAGTACTTC
TRBV6-6	once	TRBJ2-1	TRBD1	CASSNPGQGRNEQFF	TGTGCCAGCAGTAACCCCGGACAGGGGAGGAATGAGCAGTTCTTC
TRBV5-1	.	TRBJ1-1	TRBD1	CASSFGDRTSEAFF	TGCGCCAGCAGTTTTGGGGACAGGACTTCTGAAGCTTTCTTT
TRBV10-2	.	TRBJ2-3	.	CASSESRAGGTDTQYF	TGCGCCAGCAGTGAGTCACGAGCGGGCGGCACAGATACGCAGTATTTT
TRBV12-2	.	TRBJ2-2	.	CASRGQGKFATGELFF	TGTGCAAGTCGGGGACAGGGGAAGTTCGCCACCGGGGAGCTGTTTTTT
TRBV3-1/TRBV3-2	once	TRBJ1-1	.	CASSLGLTTEAFF	TGTGCCAGCAGCCTGGGACTGACTACTGAAGCTTTCTTT
TRBV2	.	TRBJ1-1	.	CASSELGGANAFF	TGTGCCAGCAGCGAACTAGGGGGTGCGAACGCTTTCTTT
TRBV11-2	.	TRBJ1-5	.	CASSAGGSQPQHF	TGTGCCAGCTCGGCTGGAGGGAGTCAGCCCCAGCATTTT
TRBV24-1	.	TRBJ2-5	.	CATQEQGFETQYF	TGTGCCACGCAAGAACAGGGTTTCGAGACCCAGTACTTC
TRBV6-5	.	TRBJ2-2	.	CASSSYRGAGELFF	TGTGCCAGCAGTTCCTACCGGGGAGCCGGGGAGCTGTTTTTT
TRBV24-1	few	TRBJ1-2	.	CATADSYGYTF	TGTGCCACCGCCGACAGCTATGGCTACACCTTC
TRBV11-2	.	TRBJ2-5	.	CASSSTRSETQYF	TGTGCCAGCAGCAGTACTAGGTCAGAGACCCAGTACTTC
TRBV7-8	.	TRBJ2-5	TRBD2	CASSPGLAGGETQYF	TGTGCCAGCAGCCCAGGACTAGCGGGAGGAGAGACCCAGTACTTC
TRBV7-6	.	TRBJ1-3	.	CASSLATAGNTIYF	TGTGCCAGCAGCTTAGCGACAGCTGGAAACACCATATATTTT
TRBV24-1	.	TRBJ1-4	.	CATSDHNTKGDEKLFF	TGTGCCACCAGTGACCATAACACCAAGGGAGATGAAAAACTGTTTTTT
TRBV5-1	.	TRBJ2-2	TRBD2	CASSLTGGNTGELFF	TGCGCCAGCAGCTTGACGGGAGGAAACACCGGGGAGCTGTTTTTT
TRBV18	.	TRBJ2-3	.	CASSQAGGADTQYF	TGTGCCAGCTCGCAAGCCGGGGGTGCGGATACGCAGTATTTT
TRBV30	few	TRBJ1-2	TRBD1	CAWSEGTGFRYGYTF	TGTGCCTGGAGTGAAGGGACAGGCTTTAGGTATGGCTACACCTTC
TRBV19	.	TRBJ2-7	TRBD1	CASSTLAGTGISYEQYF	TGTGCCAGTAGTACCCTCGCCGGGACAGGGATCTCCTACGAGCAGTACTTC
TRBV27	.	TRBJ2-7	.	CASSLSVRVQQYF	TGTGCCAGCAGTTTATCGGTCAGGGTTCAACAGTACTTC
TRBV15	.	TRBJ2-3	.	CATSRDNTGWSTDTQYF	TGTGCCACCAGCAGAGATAACACAGGGTGGAGCACAGATACGCAGTATTTT
TRBV30	many	TRBJ1-5	.	CAWSPLGGLLRQPQHF	TGTGCCTGGAGTCCCCTCGGGGGGCTGCTGCGACAGCCCCAGCATTTT
TRBV19	.	TRBJ2-5	TRBD2	CASSARTSGTETQYF	TGTGCCAGTAGTGCTCGGACTAGCGGGACGGAGACCCAGTACTTC
TRBV19	.	TRBJ1-5	TRBD1	CASTTGGSQPQHF	TGTGCCAGTACGACAGGGGGAAGCCAGCCCCAGCATTTT
TRBV5-1	.	TRBJ2-2	.	CASNETFGGTGELFF	TGCGCCAGCAACGAGACGTTCGGGGGCACCGGGGAGCTGTTTTTT
TRBV6-5	.	TRBJ2-2	.	CASSYRVGATGELFF	TGTGCCAGCAGTTACCGTGTGGGGGCGACCGGGGAGCTGTTTTTT
TRBV10-3	.	TRBJ1-2	.	CAISVGAWAGYTF	TGTGCCATCAGTGTGGGGGCTTGGGCTGGCTACACCTTC
TRBV2	.	TRBJ2-3	TRBD2	CASSSDSGISTDTQYF	TGTGCCAGCAGTTCCGATAGCGGGATTAGCACAGATACGCAGTATTTT
TRBV18	.	TRBJ1-1	TRBD1	CASSPLGQGVTEAFF	TGTGCCAGCTCACCACTGGGACAGGGGGTCACTGAAGCTTTCTTT
TRBV6-6	.	TRBJ2-5	.	CASSSQGKGRETQYF	TGTGCCAGCAGTTCACAGGGAAAGGGCCGGGAGACCCAGTACTTC
TRBV5-1	.	TRBJ1-1	TRBD1	CASSRLPGQLSFF	TGCGCCAGCAGCCGACTCCCGGGACAGCTGTCTTTCTTT
TRBV5-6	once	TRBJ1-5	.	CASSLARLSGNQPQHF	TGTGCCAGCAGCTTGGCCAGGTTGTCAGGGAATCAGCCCCAGCATTTT
TRBV9	.	TRBJ2-1	.	CASGLGSSYNEQFF	TGTGCCAGCGGGTTAGGGAGCTCCTACAATGAGCAGTTCTTC
TRBV7-9	few	TRBJ2-7	TRBD1	CASSLETGSEQYF	TGTGCCAGCAGCTTAGAGACAGGGAGCGAGCAGTACTTC
TRBV30	.	TRBJ2-2	TRBD2	CAWSLGTSGRAGELFF	TGTGCCTGGAGCTTGGGGACTAGCGGGAGGGCCGGGGAGCTGTTTTTT
TRBV15	.	TRBJ1-6	TRBD1	CATGLGQGGSPLHF	TGTGCCACCGGACTGGGACAGGGTGGGTCACCCCTCCACTTT
TRBV15	.	TRBJ1-1	.	CATSRGGQQAFF	TGTGCCACCAGCAGAGGAGGACAGCAAGCTTTCTTT
TRBV9	.	TRBJ2-2	.	CASSYSPDTYTGELFF	TGTGCCAGCAGCTACTCCCCAGACACGTACACCGGGGAGCTGTTTTTT